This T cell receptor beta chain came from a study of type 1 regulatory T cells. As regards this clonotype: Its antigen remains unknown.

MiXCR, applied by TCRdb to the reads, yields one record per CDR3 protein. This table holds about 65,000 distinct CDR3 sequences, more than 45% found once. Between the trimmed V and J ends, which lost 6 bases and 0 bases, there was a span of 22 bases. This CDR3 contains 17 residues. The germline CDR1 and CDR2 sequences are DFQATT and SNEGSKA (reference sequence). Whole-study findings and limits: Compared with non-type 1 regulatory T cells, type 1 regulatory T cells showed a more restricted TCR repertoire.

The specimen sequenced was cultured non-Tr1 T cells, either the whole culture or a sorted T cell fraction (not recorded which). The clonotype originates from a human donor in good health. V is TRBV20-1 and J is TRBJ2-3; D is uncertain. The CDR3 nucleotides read TGCAGTGCCCTCCCGCGAGGCAGGAACCCTAGCACAGATACGCAGTATTTT. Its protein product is CSALPRGRNPSTDTQYF.